This TCR beta chain came from a study of memory CD4+ T cells and cytomegalovirus serostatus. Study as a whole: Donors were healthy Belgian adults, some 10 CMV seropositive and approximately 25 seronegative.

Assay used: immunoSEQ multiplex PCR; TCRdb lists only in-frame clones, some missing. The sample carries some 60,000 clones, about 81% recorded once. The ends lost 3 bases at V and 8 bases at J; junction bases unmatched: 8. CDR3 length: 16 residues. The germline V gene encodes CDR1 SGHRS and CDR2 YFSETQ. The sort gate was single viable CD3+CD4+CD8-CD45RO+ cells for memory CD4+ T cells. The chain carries TRBV5-1 and TRBJ1-6; 10 bases fit TRBD1. Input material: memory CD4+ T cells from blood. The TCR sequence derives from an adult in good health and CMV-seronegative. CDR3 coding DNA: TGCGCCAGCAGCTCGGGACAGGGGACATTAGATTCACCCCTCCACTTT. It yields the protein CASSSGQGTLDSPLHF.